Each of the 28 T cell receptor beta chains below was sequenced from the same sample in a study of T cell responses to AZD1222 COVID-19 vaccine. The repertoire was sequenced with immunoSEQ multiplex PCR; TCRdb's copy has only in-frame clones and lacks some. The profile covers tens of thousands of clones, with 86% appearing a single time and roughly 10% taken by the ten largest. The sample was peripheral blood, taken on day 0 of AZD1222 vaccination. These receptor sequences come from an adult in good health.

This clone was seen a single time. The J gene is TRBJ2-7, the V gene TRBV2; TRBD2 aligns across 9 bases. The junction had 5 bases not matched to a gene; V was cut back by 3 bases and J by 2 bases. Germline CDR1 reads SNHLY; CDR2 reads FYNNEI. This CDR3 is built from 15 residues. The CDR3 is CASSDPSGATYEQYF. CDR3 DNA sequence: TGTGCCAGCAGTGACCCTAGCGGGGCCACCTACGAGCAGTACTTC.

Regarding this clone: In the same sample, other DNA sequences code for this CDR3. The J gene is TRBJ1-2, the V gene TRBV11-2; D perhaps matches TRBD1 (6 bases). The CDR3 is made up of 12 amino acids. V dropped 2 bases and J dropped 8 bases, with 9 bases sitting between them. Germline-derived CDR1 and CDR2 are SGHAT and FQNNGV. CDR3 loop: CASSLSGGGYTF. The DNA of the CDR3 is TGTGCCAGCAGCTTATCCGGGGGCGGCTACACCTTC.

The chain is built from TRBV6-4 and TRBJ2-1; D remains ambiguous. The CDR3 covers 13 residues. Germline-derived CDR1 and CDR2 are MRHNA and SNTAGT. V gave up 2 bases and J gave up 9 bases, with 11 bases separating them. CDR3 amino acids: CASSDSHPGEQFF. The CDR3 DNA reads as TGTGCCAGCAGTGACAGTCACCCCGGTGAGCAGTTCTTC.

CDR3 DNA sequence: TGTGCCATCAGTGTGGGAGCGGGGGCAGATACGCAGTATTTT. Translation: CAISVGAGADTQYF. V is TRBV10-3 and J is TRBJ2-3; 8 nucleotides align to TRBD2. The ends lost 4 bases at V and 4 bases at J; junction bases unmatched: 4. Germline CDR1 ENHRY, CDR2 SYGVKD. The CDR3 is 14 residues long.

Regarding this clone: Additional DNA sequences in this sample encode the identical CDR3. The chain carries TRBV11-2 and TRBJ1-6; the match to TRBD1 covers 10 bases. The trim removed 1 base at V and 9 bases at J, leaving 12 bases unmatched. Germline V CDR1 and CDR2: SGHAT, FQNNGV. The CDR3 is made up of 18 amino acids. The CDR3 nucleotides are TGTGCCAGCAGCTTAGGACAGGGGGCGACCCGAATCGGTTCACCCCTCCACTTT. It specifies CASSLGQGATRIGSPLHF. Full variable domain (rest looked up from reference TRBV11-2 and TRBJ1-6): EAGVAQSPRYKIIEKRQSVAFWCNPISGHATLYWYQQILGQGPKLLIQFQNNGVVDDSQLPKDRFSAERLKGVDSTLKIQPAKLEDSAVYLCASSLGQGATRIGSPLHFGNGTRLTVT.

This clone has only one observation. V and J are TRBV3-1 (or the pseudogene TRBV3-2) and TRBJ2-5, with D hard to call. There are 16 residues in the CDR3. Germline V gene lookup returns CDR1 LGHDT and CDR2 YNNKEL (reference sequence). V lost 1 base, J lost 2 bases, and 14 bases lay in between. CDR3 protein: CASSQAMWARQETQYF. As DNA, the CDR3 is TGTGCCAGCAGCCAAGCAATGTGGGCCCGACAAGAGACCCAGTACTTC.

This chain uses TRBV25-1 with TRBJ1-2; D call uncertain. The germline V gene has CDR1 MGHDK and CDR2 SYGVNS. The CDR3 spans 13 residues. V was cut by 6 bases and J by 2 bases, with 10 bases left in between. CDR3: CASRAPTNYGYTF. CDR3 bases: TGTGCCAGCAGGGCCCCGACGAACTATGGCTACACCTTC.

This clone was detected a few times. The chain joins TRBV5-1 to TRBJ2-3, with a weak D call TRBD2 (5 bases). Per the germline V gene, CDR1 is SGHRS and CDR2 is YFSETQ. The CDR3 length is 14 residues. With 2 bases removed from V and 2 bases from J, the gap between germline ends came to 9 bases. The CDR3 loop is CASSFTGDTDTQYF. Written as DNA, the CDR3 is TGCGCCAGCAGCTTCACCGGGGACACAGATACGCAGTATTTT.

The J gene is TRBJ2-2, the V gene TRBV18, with a weak D call TRBD2 (5 bases). The CDR3 is made up of 16 amino acids. The germline V and J ends were trimmed by 2 bases and 1 base, with 11 bases remaining between them. Germline CDR1 reads KGHSH; CDR2 reads LQKENI. The CDR3 coding sequence is TGTGCCAGCTCACCAGTCGGACTGGAGAACACCGGGGAGCTGTTTTTT. Encoded protein: CASSPVGLENTGELFF.

The V and J genes are TRBV4-1 and TRBJ1-1; 7 nucleotides agree with TRBD1. This CDR3 comprises 14 residues. The junction had 5 bases not matched to a gene; V was cut back by 7 bases and J by 0 bases. CDR1 MGHRA and CDR2 YSYEKL come from the germline V gene. CDR3 nucleotides: TGCGCCAGCAAGGGACAGCCGGTGAACACTGAAGCTTTCTTT. Protein sequence: CASKGQPVNTEAFF.

The rearrangement links TRBV19 to TRBJ1-1; the D gene is possibly TRBD1 (5 bases). Per the germline V gene, CDR1 is LNHDA and CDR2 is SQIVND (reference sequence). Trimming shortened V by 2 bases and J by 3 bases, and 16 bases separated the two germline ends. This CDR3 is built from 16 residues. In nucleotides, the CDR3 is TGTGCCAGTAGTATAAAGTTGGGGGTCATGTACACTGAAGCTTTCTTT. Encoded protein: CASSIKLGVMYTEAFF.

V usage is TRBV2 and J usage is TRBJ1-5, with D perhaps TRBD1 (6 bases). The V gene lost 4 bases and the J gene lost 7 bases, with 14 bases spanning the gap. Germline-derived CDR1 and CDR2 are SNHLY and FYNNEI. This CDR3 region has 14 residues. CDR3 bases: TGTGCCAGCAGTGGAGGAAACAGGGCCCAGCCCCAGCATTTT. It yields the protein CASSGGNRAQPQHF.

V is TRBV27 and J is TRBJ1-2; 7 positions match TRBD1. V gave up 6 bases and J gave up 4 bases; unmatched junction bases: 17. This CDR3 has 17 residues. Germline-derived CDR1 and CDR2 are MNHEY and SMNVEV (reference sequence). CDR3 sequence: CASSAGVVGGDRYGYTF. For the CDR3, the DNA is TGTGCCAGCAGCGCGGGGGTAGTAGGGGGCGACCGCTATGGCTACACCTTC.

This chain joins TRBV7-2 and TRBJ2-7; D may correspond to TRBD1 or TRBD2 (5 bases each). V gave up 2 bases and J gave up 0 bases, with 8 bases separating them. Germline lookup yields CDR1 SGHTA and CDR2 FQGNSA. The CDR3 consists of 14 residues. For the CDR3, the DNA is TGTGCCAGCAGCTTAACAGGACTCTCCTACGAGCAGTACTTC. Its translation is CASSLTGLSYEQYF.

The V and J genes are TRBV28 and TRBJ2-1; 7 bases fit TRBD2. J was trimmed by 4 bases and V by 5 bases; bases with no gene match: 8. The CDR3 runs to 15 residues. Germline V gene data show CDR1 as MDHEN and CDR2 as SYDVKM. CDR3 in DNA: TGTGCCAGCAGTCGTATAGCGGGCCTATACAATGAGCAGTTCTTC. It specifies CASSRIAGLYNEQFF.

This clone was picked up one time. V is TRBV5-1 and J is TRBJ2-2, with 8 bases lining up with TRBD2. The CDR3 length is 15 residues. The germline V gene has CDR1 SGHRS and CDR2 YFSETQ. The V and J ends lost 4 bases and 4 bases, in that order; junction bases with no gene match: 6. CDR3 loop: CASSVGLGGTGELFF. The CDR3 DNA follows: TGCGCCAGCAGCGTGGGACTAGGGGGCACCGGGGAGCTGTTTTTT.

The rearrangement uses TRBV7-9 and TRBJ1-6; perhaps TRBD1 as D (5 bases). V was shortened by 5 bases and J by 5 bases, with 16 bases between the two germline ends. Germline V gene data show CDR1 as SEHNR and CDR2 as FQNEAQ (reference sequence). The CDR3 contains 16 residues. CDR3 coding DNA: TGTGCCAGCAGCGCCCACAGGACACAGAATAATTCACCCCTCCACTTT. Its translation is CASSAHRTQNNSPLHF. Supplemented by reference TRBV7-9 and TRBJ1-6, the full variable domain reads DTGVSQNPRHKITKRGQNVTFRCDPISEHNRLYWYRQTLGQGPEFLTYFQNEAQLEKSRLLSDRFSAERPKGSFSTLEIQRTEQGDSAMYLCASSAHRTQNNSPLHFGNGTRLTVT.

CDR3 region: CASRPSGIRGTEAFF. DNA of the CDR3: TGTGCCTCCAGGCCGAGTGGAATAAGGGGCACTGAAGCTTTCTTT. The J gene is TRBJ1-1, the V gene TRBV10-3; the D gene is possibly TRBD1 (5 bases). This CDR3 has 15 residues. Deletions cut 11 bases from V and 4 bases from J, with 23 bases between. CDR1 and CDR2 (germline): ENHRY, SYGVKD.

This sequence joins TRBV2 and TRBJ1-2; 8 bases match TRBD1. J was trimmed by 7 bases and V by 5 bases; bases with no gene match: 9. CDR3 length: 14 residues. Germline CDR1 is SNHLY and CDR2 is FYNNEI. Here the CDR3 DNA reads TGTGCCAGCAGTCCACAGGGGGAGGGGGCTGGCTACACCTTC. It is translated as CASSPQGEGAGYTF.

CDR3 residues: CASSLDPGIGSPLHF. CDR3 in DNA: TGTGCCAGCAGCTTAGATCCCGGGATCGGATCACCCCTCCACTTT. The V and J genes are TRBV11-2 and TRBJ1-6; no clear D gene. CDR1 is SGHAT and CDR2 is FQNNGV in the germline V gene. V lost 0 bases, J lost 10 bases, and 13 bases lay in between. The CDR3 loop spans 15 amino acids.

This chain joins TRBV12-5 and TRBJ2-4; D remains ambiguous. Germline-derived CDR1 and CDR2 are LGHNT and FRNRAP. The V end was cut by 2 bases, the J end by 0 bases, with 29 bases between. The CDR3 runs 22 residues. CDR3 loop: CASGLLHFRPSLSRLAKNIQYF. The CDR3 DNA follows: TGTGCTAGTGGTTTGTTACACTTCAGGCCATCGCTGTCTAGGCTAGCCAAAAACATTCAGTACTTC.

This clone has only a few counts. The V gene is TRBV6-2 or TRBV6-3, the J gene TRBJ2-1; D not resolved. Germline values: CDR1 MNHEY, CDR2 SVGEGT. V dropped 2 bases and J dropped 0 bases, with 14 bases sitting between them. The CDR3 runs to 17 residues. This chain's CDR3 is CASSYDEERSSYNEQFF. In nucleotides, the CDR3 is TGTGCCAGCAGTTACGACGAGGAGAGGAGCTCCTACAATGAGCAGTTCTTC.

The V call is TRBV7-2, the J call TRBJ2-7; 11 bases map to TRBD2. This CDR3 comprises 17 residues. Germline CDR1 reads SGHTA; CDR2 reads FQGNSA. J was trimmed by 6 bases and V by 5 bases; bases with no gene match: 15. CDR3 region: CASSERPPSGRFGEQYF. CDR3 coding DNA: TGTGCCAGCAGCGAACGTCCACCTAGCGGGAGGTTCGGCGAGCAGTACTTC.

This clone was recorded only once. This chain uses TRBV27 with TRBJ1-1, with D possibly being TRBD1 (5 bases). V was clipped by 4 bases and J by 2 bases, with 8 bases between them. This CDR3 region has 13 residues. Germline loops: CDR1 MNHEY, CDR2 SMNVEV (reference sequence). The CDR3 DNA reads as TGTGCCAGCAGTTACAGGAGAAACACTGAAGCTTTCTTT. The encoded protein is CASSYRRNTEAFF.

The sample holds one count of this clone. V is TRBV27 and J is TRBJ1-5; D unclear. CDR1 is MNHEY and CDR2 is SMNVEV in the germline V gene (reference sequence). Between the trimmed V and J ends, which lost 7 bases and 1 base, there was a span of 2 bases. This CDR3 comprises 11 residues. CDR3 DNA: TGTGCCAGCACGAGCAATCAGCCCCAGCATTTT. Translated, it gives CASTSNQPQHF.

The CDR3 DNA is TGTGCCAGAAGCTTGGTTCTCGGGCTAGCGGGAAGCCCGTACAATGAGCAGTTCTTC. Amino acids: CARSLVLGLAGSPYNEQFF. The V gene is TRBV5-3, the J gene TRBJ2-1; 9 bases match TRBD2. TRBV5-3 qualifies as an ORF whose function is uncertain. J was trimmed by 4 bases and V by 0 bases; bases with no gene match: 14. This CDR3 is 19 amino acids long.

The chain has TRBV7-9 and TRBJ2-3; 7 nucleotides line up with TRBD2. Trimming removed 6 bases from V and 5 bases from J; junction bases left unmatched: 14. The CDR3 spans 16 residues. Germline CDR1 SEHNR, CDR2 FQNEAQ (reference sequence). The CDR3 sequence is CASRYQGTTGEDTQYF. CDR3 nucleotides: TGTGCCAGCAGATATCAAGGGACTACCGGAGAAGATACGCAGTATTTT.

V is TRBV11-2 and J is TRBJ2-7; D call uncertain. CDR3 length equals 15 residues. Germline V gene sequence: CDR1 SGHAT, CDR2 FQNNGV. V shed 1 base and J shed 0 bases, with 10 bases lying between them. CDR3 sequence reads: CASSLVVQSSYEQYF. The CDR3 region has the DNA TGTGCCAGCAGCTTAGTGGTACAAAGCTCCTACGAGCAGTACTTC.